This T cell receptor (beta chain) was recorded in a study of blood T cell repertoires in COVID-19. Overall study: Samples of COVID-19 (acute and convalescent) were obtained from the United States, Italy and Spain. T cells, B-cell-depleted T cells, or PBMCs provided the cDNA or gDNA that served as material.

As handled by the study authors: Counts of nucleated cells, estimated from reference gene primer amplification, were obtained. Some clones are missing from TCRdb's copy, which holds only in-frame ones; the method was immunoSEQ multiplex PCR. Clone size and the V and J calls come from that table; the DNA yielded D and trimming. The sample carries about 270,000 clones, 89% recorded once. V gave up 3 bases and J gave up 5 bases, with 16 bases separating them. This CDR3 has 16 amino acids. Germline CDR1 reads MGHRA; CDR2 reads YSYEKL. Sequenced sample: peripheral blood. The rearrangement links TRBV4-1 to TRBJ1-4; D unclear. This TCR derives from a man aged 50 to 60 with acute or convalescent COVID-19. The CDR3 is CASSQTGSGWNEKLFF. CDR3 in DNA: TGCGCCAGCAGCCAGACGGGATCGGGGTGGAATGAAAAACTGTTTTTT.